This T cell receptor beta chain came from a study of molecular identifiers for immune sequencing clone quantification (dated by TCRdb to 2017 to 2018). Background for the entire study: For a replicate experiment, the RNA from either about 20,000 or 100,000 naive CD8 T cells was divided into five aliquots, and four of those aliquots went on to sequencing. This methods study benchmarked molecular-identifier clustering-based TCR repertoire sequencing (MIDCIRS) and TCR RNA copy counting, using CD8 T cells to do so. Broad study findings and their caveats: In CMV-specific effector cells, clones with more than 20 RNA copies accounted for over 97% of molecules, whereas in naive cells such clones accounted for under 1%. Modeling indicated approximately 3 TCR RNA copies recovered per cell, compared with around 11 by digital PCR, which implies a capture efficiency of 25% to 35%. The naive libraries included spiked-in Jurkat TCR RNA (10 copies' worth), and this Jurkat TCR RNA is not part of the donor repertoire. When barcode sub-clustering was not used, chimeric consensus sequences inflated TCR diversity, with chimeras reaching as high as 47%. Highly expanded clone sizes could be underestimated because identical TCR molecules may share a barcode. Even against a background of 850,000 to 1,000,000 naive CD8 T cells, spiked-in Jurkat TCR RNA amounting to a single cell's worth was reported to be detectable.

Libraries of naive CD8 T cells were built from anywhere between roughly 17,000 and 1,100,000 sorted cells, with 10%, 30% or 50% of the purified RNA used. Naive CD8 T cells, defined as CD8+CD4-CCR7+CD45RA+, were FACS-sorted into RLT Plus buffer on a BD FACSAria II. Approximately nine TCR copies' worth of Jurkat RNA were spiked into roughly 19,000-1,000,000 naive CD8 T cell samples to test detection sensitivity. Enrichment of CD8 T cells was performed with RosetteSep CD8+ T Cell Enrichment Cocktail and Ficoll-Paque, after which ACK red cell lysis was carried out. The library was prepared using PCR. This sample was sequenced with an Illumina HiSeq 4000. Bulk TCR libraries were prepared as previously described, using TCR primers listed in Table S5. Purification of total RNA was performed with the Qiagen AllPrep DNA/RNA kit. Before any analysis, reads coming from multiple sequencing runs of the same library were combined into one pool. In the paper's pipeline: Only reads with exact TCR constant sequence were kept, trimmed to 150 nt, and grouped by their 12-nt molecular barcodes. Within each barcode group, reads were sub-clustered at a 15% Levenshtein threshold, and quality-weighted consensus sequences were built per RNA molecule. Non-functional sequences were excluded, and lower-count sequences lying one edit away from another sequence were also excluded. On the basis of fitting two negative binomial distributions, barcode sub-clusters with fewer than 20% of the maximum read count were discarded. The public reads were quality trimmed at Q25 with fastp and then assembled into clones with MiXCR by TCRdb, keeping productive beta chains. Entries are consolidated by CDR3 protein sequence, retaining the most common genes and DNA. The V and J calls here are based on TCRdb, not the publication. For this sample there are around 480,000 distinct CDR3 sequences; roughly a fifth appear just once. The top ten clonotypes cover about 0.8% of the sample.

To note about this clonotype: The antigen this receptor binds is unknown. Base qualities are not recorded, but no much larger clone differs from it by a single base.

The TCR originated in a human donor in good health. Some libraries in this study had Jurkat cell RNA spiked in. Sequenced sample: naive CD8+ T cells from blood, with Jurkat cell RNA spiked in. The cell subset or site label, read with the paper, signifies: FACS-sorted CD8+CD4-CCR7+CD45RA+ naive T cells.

The CDR3 is CASSPGGLAGYTDTQYF. The DNA sequence is as follows: TGTGCCAGCTCACCAGGGGGACTAGCGGGATACACAGATACGCAGTATTTT. The V and J genes are TRBV18 and TRBJ2-3, with 13 junctional bases fitting TRBD2. V ends up 2 bases short and J 2 bases short, with an unmatched junction base count of 4. Measured from the cysteine to the phenylalanine, the CDR3 is 17 residues long. Only CDR3 DNA is held: 51 bases, read in frame from base 1. Looking up the germline V gene yields CDR1 KGHSH and CDR2 LQKENI. With all but the CDR3 taken from the reference TRBV18 and TRBJ2-3 genes, the full variable domain is: NAGVMQNPRHLVRRRGQEARLRCSPMKGHSHVYWYRQLPEEGLKFMVYLQKENIIDESGMPKERFSAEFPKEGPSILRIQQVVRGDSAAYFCASSPGGLAGYTDTQYFGPGTRLTVL.